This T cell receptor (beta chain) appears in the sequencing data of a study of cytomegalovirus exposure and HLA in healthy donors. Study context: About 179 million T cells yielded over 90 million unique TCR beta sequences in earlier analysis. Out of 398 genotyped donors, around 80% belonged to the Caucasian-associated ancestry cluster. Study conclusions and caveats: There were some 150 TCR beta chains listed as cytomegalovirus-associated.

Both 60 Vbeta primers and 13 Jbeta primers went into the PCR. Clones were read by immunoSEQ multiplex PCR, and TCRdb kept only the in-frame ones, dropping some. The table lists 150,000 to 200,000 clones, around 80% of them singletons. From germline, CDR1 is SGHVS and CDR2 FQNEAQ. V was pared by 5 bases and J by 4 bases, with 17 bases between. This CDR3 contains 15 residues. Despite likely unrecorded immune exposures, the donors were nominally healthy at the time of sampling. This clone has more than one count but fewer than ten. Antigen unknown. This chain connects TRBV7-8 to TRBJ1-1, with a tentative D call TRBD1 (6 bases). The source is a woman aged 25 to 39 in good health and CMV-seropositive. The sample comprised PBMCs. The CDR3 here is CASSPGTFEFTEAFF. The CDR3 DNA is TGTGCCAGCAGCCCCGGGACATTCGAGTTCACTGAAGCTTTCTTT.